The subject of this entry is one TCR beta chain. This specimen comes from a study of early T cells in non-severe SARS-CoV-2 infection. Study as a whole: The authors sequenced bulk RNA from unsorted whole blood, leaving chains unpaired.

TCRdb re-analysed the 5' RACE reads in MiXCR, keeping a single row per CDR3 protein. The table has 65,000 to 95,000 distinct CDR3 sequences, roughly a sixth seen once; the top ten hold about 3%. Trimming cost V 7 bases and J 6 bases; bases outside gene matches: 5. The CDR3 has 14 amino acids. Looked up from germline, CDR1 is LNHDA and CDR2 is SQIVND (reference sequence). Sequencing was done on a sample of whole blood. The rearrangement links TRBV19 to TRBJ2-1; TRBD2 matches at 11 bases. This TCR came from an adult who was a healthcare worker with PCR-confirmed SARS-CoV-2 infection or an uninfected control (not recorded which). The CDR3 DNA reads TGTGCCAGTACCCCCCTAGCGGGAGGCAATGAGCAGTTCTTC. It specifies CASTPLAGGNEQFF.